Each of the 9 T cell receptor beta chains below was sequenced from the same sample in a study of T cells in Graves' hyperthyroidism and ophthalmopathy. Amplification of TCR beta CDR3 regions used RNA as the template. HTBI primers were used for first-round RT-PCR of the TCR CDR3. TCRdb redid the calling of the multiplex PCR reads with MiXCR, one entry per CDR3 protein. The table has around 690,000 distinct CDR3 sequences, around 16% seen once. Sequenced sample: blood. The receptors were gathered from a man aged 45 to 65 with Graves' hyperthyroidism.

V gene TRBV10-3 combines with J gene TRBJ1-3; 10 bases are shared with TRBD1. Germline V gives CDR1 ENHRY, CDR2 SYGVKD. CDR3 length: 16 residues. V lost 3 bases, J lost 2 bases, and 4 bases stayed unmatched. This CDR3 is CAISDMTGGTGNTIYF. The CDR3 coding sequence is TGTGCCATCAGTGACATGACAGGGGGCACTGGAAACACCATATATTTT.

The V call is TRBV19, the J call TRBJ2-1, with D unclear. CDR1 is LNHDA and CDR2 is SQIVND in the germline V gene (reference sequence). Trimming removed 4 bases at V and 2 bases at J, with 15 bases between. The CDR3 has 16 residues. CDR3 amino acids: CASSKGYGLPYNEQFF. The CDR3 coding sequence is TGTGCCAGTAGTAAAGGGTACGGCCTCCCCTACAATGAGCAGTTCTTC.

Many counts were recorded for this clonotype. V is TRBV4-1 and J is TRBJ2-7, with 11 bases identical to TRBD1. Unmatched junction bases numbered 3, after V lost 3 bases and J lost 5 bases. This CDR3 has 14 residues. The V gene's germline CDR1 is MGHRA and CDR2 YSYEKL. This CDR3 reads CASSQGQGDNEQYF. Written as DNA, the CDR3 is TGCGCCAGCAGCCAGGGACAGGGGGACAACGAGCAGTACTTC.

This chain uses TRBV28 with TRBJ2-7, with D hard to call. Trimming cost V 8 bases and J 3 bases, with 8 bases left between them. CDR1 and CDR2 from the germline V gene are MDHEN and SYDVKM. This CDR3 has 11 amino acids. CDR3 sequence: CASLRFYEQYF. The DNA for the CDR3 is TGTGCCAGCCTTCGTTTCTACGAGCAGTACTTC.

This clonotype was seen many times. V and J are TRBV6-5 and TRBJ1-5; D possibly corresponds to TRBD1 (5 bases). The CDR3 has 15 residues. V shed 3 bases and J shed 3 bases, with 12 bases lying between them. Per germline, CDR1 MNHEY and CDR2 SVGAGI. The CDR3 sequence is CASSYTGEANQPQHF. DNA for the CDR3: TGTGCCAGCAGTTATACGGGGGAGGCCAATCAGCCCCAGCATTTT.

In this sample, this clonotype turned up a few times. The gene calls are TRBV6-1 and TRBJ1-5, with 7 bases lining up with TRBD1. Looked up from germline, CDR1 is MNHNS and CDR2 is SASEGT. Losses at the gene ends were 0 bases for V and 7 bases for J; bases not matched to a gene: 3. CDR3 length: 14 amino acids. In DNA form, the CDR3 reads TGTGCCAGCAGTGAAGCGGGGACAGCCCAGCCCCAGCATTTT. This gives the protein CASSEAGTAQPQHF.

This clonotype was detected a few times. This sequence joins TRBV28 and TRBJ1-1; no reliable D call. V lost 6 bases and J lost 0, with 14 bases in between. The length of the CDR3 is 15 residues. Germline V gives CDR1 MDHEN, CDR2 SYDVKM. The CDR3 nucleotides read TGTGCCAGCAGCCCCGTCCGCCCCATGAACACTGAAGCTTTCTTT. Residues: CASSPVRPMNTEAFF.

This clonotype was seen at least ten times. This CDR3 reads CASSSGGAYTEAFF. The DNA for the CDR3 is TGTGCCAGCAGTTCGGGGGGGGCATACACTGAAGCTTTCTTT. The V gene is TRBV27, the J gene TRBJ1-1; a possible D gene is TRBD1 (6 bases). V was trimmed by 4 bases and J by 3 bases, leaving 12 bases between them. Germline V gene data show CDR1 as MNHEY and CDR2 as SMNVEV (reference sequence). The CDR3 contains 14 residues.

This clonotype was recorded a few times. This chain uses TRBV27 with TRBJ2-1, with 8 bases identical to TRBD1. CDR3 length: 16 amino acids. J lost 5 bases, V lost 6 bases, and 12 bases had no gene match. The germline CDR1 and CDR2 sequences are MNHEY and SMNVEV (reference sequence). The CDR3 reads CASRILPGTGHNEQFF. The CDR3 DNA reads TGTGCCAGCAGGATCCTCCCGGGGACAGGCCACAATGAGCAGTTCTTC.